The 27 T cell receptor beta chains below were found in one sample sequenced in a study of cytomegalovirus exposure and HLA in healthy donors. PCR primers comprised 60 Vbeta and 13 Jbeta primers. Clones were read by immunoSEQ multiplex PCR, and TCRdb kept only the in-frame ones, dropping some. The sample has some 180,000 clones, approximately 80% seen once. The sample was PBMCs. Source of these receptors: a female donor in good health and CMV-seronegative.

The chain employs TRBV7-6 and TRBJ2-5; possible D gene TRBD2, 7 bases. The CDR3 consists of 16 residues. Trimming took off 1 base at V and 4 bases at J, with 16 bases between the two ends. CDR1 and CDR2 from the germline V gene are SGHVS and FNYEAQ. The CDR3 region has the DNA TGTGCCAGCAGCTTAGATCGAGGGGGGGTTCCAGAGACCCAGTACTTC. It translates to CASSLDRGGVPETQYF.

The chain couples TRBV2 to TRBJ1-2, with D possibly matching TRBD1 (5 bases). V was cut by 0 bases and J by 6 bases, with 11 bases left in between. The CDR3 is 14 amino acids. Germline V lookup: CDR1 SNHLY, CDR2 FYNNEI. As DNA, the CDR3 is TGTGCCAGCAGTGAAGCGCAAGGGGCGAATGGCTACACCTTC. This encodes CASSEAQGANGYTF.

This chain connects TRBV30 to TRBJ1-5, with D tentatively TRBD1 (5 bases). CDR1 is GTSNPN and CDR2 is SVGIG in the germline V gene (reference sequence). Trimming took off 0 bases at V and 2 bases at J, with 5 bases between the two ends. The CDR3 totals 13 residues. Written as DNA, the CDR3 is TGTGCCTGGAGTGTACAGGGCAATCAGCCCCAGCATTTT. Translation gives CAWSVQGNQPQHF. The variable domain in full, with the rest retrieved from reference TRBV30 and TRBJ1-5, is SQTIHQWPATLVQPVGSPLSLECTVEGTSNPNLYWYRQAAGRGLQLLFYSVGIGQISSEVPQNLSASRPQDRQFILSSKKLLLSDSGFYLCAWSVQGNQPQHFGDGTRLSIL.

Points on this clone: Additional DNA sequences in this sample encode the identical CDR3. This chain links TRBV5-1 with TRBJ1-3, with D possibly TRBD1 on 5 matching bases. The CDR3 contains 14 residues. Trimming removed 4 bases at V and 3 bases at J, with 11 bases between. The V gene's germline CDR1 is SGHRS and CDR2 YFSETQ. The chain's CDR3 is CASSPQGSGNTIYF. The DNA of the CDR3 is TGCGCCAGCAGCCCCCAGGGAAGTGGAAACACCATATATTTT.

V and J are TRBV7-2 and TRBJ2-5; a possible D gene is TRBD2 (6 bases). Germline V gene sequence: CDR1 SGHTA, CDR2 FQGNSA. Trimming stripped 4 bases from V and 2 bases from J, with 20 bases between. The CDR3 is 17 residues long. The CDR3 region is CASSSDEAGRVQETQYF. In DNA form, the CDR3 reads TGTGCCAGCAGCTCGGATGAGGCGGGACGAGTGCAAGAGACCCAGTACTTC.

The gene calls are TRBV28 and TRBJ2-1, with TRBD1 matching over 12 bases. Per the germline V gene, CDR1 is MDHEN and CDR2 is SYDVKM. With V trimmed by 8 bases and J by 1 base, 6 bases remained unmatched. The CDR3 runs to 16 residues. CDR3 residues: CASSGQGAFSYNEQFF. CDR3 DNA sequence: TGTGCCAGCTCGGGACAGGGGGCATTTTCCTACAATGAGCAGTTCTTC.

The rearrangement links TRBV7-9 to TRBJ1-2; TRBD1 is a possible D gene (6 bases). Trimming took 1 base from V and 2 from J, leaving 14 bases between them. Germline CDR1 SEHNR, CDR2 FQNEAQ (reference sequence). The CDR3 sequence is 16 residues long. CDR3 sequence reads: CASSLEGEGNNYGYTF. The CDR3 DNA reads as TGTGCCAGCAGCTTAGAGGGGGAGGGGAACAACTATGGCTACACCTTC.

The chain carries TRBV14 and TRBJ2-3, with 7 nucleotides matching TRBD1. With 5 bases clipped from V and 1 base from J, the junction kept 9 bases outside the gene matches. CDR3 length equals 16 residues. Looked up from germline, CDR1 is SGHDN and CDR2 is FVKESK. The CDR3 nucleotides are TGTGCCAGCAGCTTAATTACAGGGGCCCGCACAGATACGCAGTATTTT. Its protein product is CASSLITGARTDTQYF.

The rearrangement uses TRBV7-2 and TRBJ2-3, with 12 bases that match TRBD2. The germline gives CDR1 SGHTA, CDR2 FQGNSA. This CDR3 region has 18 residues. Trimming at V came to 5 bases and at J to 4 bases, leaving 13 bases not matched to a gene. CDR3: CASSLPTLAGGRADTQYF. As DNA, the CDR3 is TGTGCCAGCAGCCTACCGACTCTAGCGGGAGGGCGGGCAGATACGCAGTATTTT.

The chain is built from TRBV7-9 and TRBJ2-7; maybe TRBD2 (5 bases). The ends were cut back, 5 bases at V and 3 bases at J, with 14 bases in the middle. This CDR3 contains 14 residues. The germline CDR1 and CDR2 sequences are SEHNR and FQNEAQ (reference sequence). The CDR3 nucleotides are TGTGCCAGCAGCGCATGGACTTCTTTCTACGAGCAGTACTTC. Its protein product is CASSAWTSFYEQYF.

The CDR3 loop reads CASSLSNTRWEGGELFF. Here the CDR3 DNA reads TGTGCCAGCAGCTTAAGTAATACCCGCTGGGAGGGCGGGGAGCTGTTTTTT. V usage is TRBV7-3 and J usage is TRBJ2-2; 7 bases match TRBD2. V shed 1 base, J shed 7 bases, and the junction held 12 bases outside the gene matches. Per germline, CDR1 SGHTA and CDR2 FQGTGA. The CDR3 has 17 amino acids.

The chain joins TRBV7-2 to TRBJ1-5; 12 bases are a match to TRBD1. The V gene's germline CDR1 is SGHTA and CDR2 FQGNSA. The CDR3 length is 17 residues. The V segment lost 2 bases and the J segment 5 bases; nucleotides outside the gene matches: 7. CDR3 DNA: TGTGCCAGCAGCTTAATGGGACAGGGGGCGTTATATCAGCCCCAGCATTTT. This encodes CASSLMGQGALYQPQHF.

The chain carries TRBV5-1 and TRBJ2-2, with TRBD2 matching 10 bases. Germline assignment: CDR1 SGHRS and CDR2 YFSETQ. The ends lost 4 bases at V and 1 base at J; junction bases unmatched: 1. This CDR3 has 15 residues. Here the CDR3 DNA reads TGCGCCAGCAGCGCTAGCGGGGGGAACACCGGGGAGCTGTTTTTT. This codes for CASSASGGNTGELFF.

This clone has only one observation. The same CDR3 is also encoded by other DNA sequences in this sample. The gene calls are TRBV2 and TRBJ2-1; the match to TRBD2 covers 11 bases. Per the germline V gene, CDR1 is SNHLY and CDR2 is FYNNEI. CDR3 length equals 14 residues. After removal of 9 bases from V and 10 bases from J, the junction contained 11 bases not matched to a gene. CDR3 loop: CARNPIAGGREQFF. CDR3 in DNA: TGTGCCAGAAATCCCATAGCGGGGGGGCGCGAGCAGTTCTTC.

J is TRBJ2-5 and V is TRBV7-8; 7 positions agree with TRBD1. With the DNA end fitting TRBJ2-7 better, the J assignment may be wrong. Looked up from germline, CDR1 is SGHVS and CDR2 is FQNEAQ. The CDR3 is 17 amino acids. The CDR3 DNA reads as TGTGCCAGCAGCTATGGCCTGGGGACAGACTCTACCTACGAGCAGTACTTC. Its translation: CASSYGLGTDSTYEQYF.

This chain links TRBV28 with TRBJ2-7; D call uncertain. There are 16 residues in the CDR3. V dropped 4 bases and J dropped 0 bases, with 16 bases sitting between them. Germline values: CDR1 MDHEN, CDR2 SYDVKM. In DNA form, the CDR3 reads TGTGCCAGCAGTTCCCTCCCTGCGGATTACTCCTACGAGCAGTACTTC. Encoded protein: CASSSLPADYSYEQYF.

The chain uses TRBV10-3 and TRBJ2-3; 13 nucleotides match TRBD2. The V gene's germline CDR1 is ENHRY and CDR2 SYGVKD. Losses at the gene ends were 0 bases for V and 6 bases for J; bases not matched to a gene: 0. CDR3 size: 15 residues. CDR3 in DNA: TGTGCCATCAGTGAGTCGACTAGCGGGGGGGATACGCAGTATTTT. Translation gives CAISESTSGGDTQYF.

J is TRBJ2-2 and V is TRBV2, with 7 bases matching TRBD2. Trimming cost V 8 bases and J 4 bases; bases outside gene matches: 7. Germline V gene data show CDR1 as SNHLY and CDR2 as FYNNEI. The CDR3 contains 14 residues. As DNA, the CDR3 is TGTGCCAGCCGGACTAGTAGTATCACCGGGGAGCTGTTTTTT. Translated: CASRTSSITGELFF.

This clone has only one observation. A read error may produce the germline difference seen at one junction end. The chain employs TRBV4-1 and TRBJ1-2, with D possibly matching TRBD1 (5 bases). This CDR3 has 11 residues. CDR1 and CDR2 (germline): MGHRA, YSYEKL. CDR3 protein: CARRQNCGYTF. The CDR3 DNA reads TGCGCCAGAAGACAGAACTGTGGCTACACCTTC.

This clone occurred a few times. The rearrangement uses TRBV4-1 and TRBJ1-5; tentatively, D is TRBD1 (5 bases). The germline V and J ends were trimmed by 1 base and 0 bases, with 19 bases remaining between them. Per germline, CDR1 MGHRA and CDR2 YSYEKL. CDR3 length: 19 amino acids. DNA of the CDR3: TGCGCCAGCAGCCAAGTTTTAGGGGTTACCTTTTATAGCAATCAGCCCCAGCATTTT. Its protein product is CASSQVLGVTFYSNQPQHF.

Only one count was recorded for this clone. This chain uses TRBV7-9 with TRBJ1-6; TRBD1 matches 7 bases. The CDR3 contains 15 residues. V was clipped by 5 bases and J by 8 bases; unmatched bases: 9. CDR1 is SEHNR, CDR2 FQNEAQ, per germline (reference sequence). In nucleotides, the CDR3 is TGTGCCAGCAGCCCCCTCGGGCAGGGGGATTCACCCCTCCACTTT. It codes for CASSPLGQGDSPLHF.

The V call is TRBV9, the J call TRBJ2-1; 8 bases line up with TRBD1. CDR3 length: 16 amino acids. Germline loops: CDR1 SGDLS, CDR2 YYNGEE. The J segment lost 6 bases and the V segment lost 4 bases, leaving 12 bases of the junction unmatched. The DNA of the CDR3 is TGTGCCAGCAGCCCGACCGGACAGGGTGGGGGCAATGAGCAGTTCTTC. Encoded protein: CASSPTGQGGGNEQFF.

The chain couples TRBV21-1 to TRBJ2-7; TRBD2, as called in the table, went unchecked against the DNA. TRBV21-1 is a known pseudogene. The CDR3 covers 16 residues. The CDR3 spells CASSNGGAGGPYEQYF. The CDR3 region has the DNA TGTGCCAGCAGCAACGGGGGAGCGGGAGGGCCCTACGAGCAGTACTTC.

CDR3 region: CASSIRSGVINEQFF. The CDR3 nucleotides read TGTGCCAGTAGTATCCGGTCGGGGGTAATAAATGAGCAGTTCTTC. The rearrangement uses TRBV19 and TRBJ2-1; D is possibly TRBD2 (6 bases). Germline V gene lookup returns CDR1 LNHDA and CDR2 SQIVND (reference sequence). V lost 3 bases and J lost 7, with 16 bases in between. CDR3 length: 15 residues. Supplemented by reference TRBV19 and TRBJ2-1, the full variable domain reads DGGITQSPKYLFRKEGQNVTLSCEQNLNHDAMYWYRQDPGQGLRLIYYSQIVNDFQKGDIAEGYSVSREKKESFPLTVTSAQKNPTAFYLCASSIRSGVINEQFFGPGTRLTVL.

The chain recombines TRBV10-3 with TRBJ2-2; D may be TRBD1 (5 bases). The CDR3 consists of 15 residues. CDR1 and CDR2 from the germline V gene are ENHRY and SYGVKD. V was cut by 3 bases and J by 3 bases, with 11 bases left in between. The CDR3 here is CAISEWGGDTGELFF. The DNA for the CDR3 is TGTGCCATCAGTGAATGGGGCGGTGACACCGGGGAGCTGTTTTTT.

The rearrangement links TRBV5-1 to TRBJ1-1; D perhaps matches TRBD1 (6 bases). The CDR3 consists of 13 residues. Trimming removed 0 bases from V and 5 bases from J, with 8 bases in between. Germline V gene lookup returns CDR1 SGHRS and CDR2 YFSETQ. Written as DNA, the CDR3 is TGCGCCAGCAGCTTGGAACAGGGAACTGAAGCTTTCTTT. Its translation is CASSLEQGTEAFF.

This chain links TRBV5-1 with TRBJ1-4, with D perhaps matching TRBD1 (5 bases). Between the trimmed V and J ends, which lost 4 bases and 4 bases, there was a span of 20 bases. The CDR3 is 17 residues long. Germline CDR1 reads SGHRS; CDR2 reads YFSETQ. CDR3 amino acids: CASSRLPPGGGNEKLFF. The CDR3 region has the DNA TGCGCCAGCAGCCGCTTACCCCCCGGCGGGGGTAATGAAAAACTGTTTTTT.